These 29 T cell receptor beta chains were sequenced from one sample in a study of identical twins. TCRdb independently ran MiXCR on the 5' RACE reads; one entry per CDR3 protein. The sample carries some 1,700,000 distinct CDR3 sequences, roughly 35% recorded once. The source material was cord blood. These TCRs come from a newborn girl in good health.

CDR3 DNA sequence: TGTGCCAGCAGTTTTTTAGACGGGAGGGTGACCAATGAGCAGTTCTTC. This gives the protein CASSFLDGRVTNEQFF. V gene TRBV28 combines with J gene TRBJ2-1; TRBD2 agrees at 8 bases. CDR3 length: 16 amino acids. The V and J ends lost 3 bases and 6 bases, in that order; junction bases with no gene match: 10. The germline V gene has CDR1 MDHEN and CDR2 SYDVKM.

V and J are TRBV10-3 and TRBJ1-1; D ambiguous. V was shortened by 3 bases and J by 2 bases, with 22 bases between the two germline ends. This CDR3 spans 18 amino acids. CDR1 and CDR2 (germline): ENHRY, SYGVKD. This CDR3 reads CAISDIRSSRTPNTEAFF. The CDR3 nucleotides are TGTGCCATCAGTGATATAAGGTCCTCCAGAACCCCAAACACTGAAGCTTTCTTT.

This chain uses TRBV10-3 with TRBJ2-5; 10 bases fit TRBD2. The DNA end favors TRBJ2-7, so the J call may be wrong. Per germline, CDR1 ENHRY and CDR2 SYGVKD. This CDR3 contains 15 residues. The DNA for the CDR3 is TGTGCCATCAGTGGTACTAGCGGGGCCACCTACGAGCAGTACTTC. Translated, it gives CAISGTSGATYEQYF.

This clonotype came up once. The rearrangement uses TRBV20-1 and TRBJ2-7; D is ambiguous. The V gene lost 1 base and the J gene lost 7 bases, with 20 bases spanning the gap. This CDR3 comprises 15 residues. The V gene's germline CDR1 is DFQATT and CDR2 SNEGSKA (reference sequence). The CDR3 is CSARAPIPAGNEQYF. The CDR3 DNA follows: TGCAGTGCTAGAGCTCCTATCCCGGCCGGCAATGAGCAGTACTTC.

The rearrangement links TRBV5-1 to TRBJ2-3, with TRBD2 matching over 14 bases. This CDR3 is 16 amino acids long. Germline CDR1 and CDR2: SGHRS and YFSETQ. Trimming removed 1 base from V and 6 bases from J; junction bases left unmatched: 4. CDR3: CASSLRTSGGSDTQYF. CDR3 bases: TGCGCCAGCAGCTTGAGGACTAGCGGGGGGTCCGATACGCAGTATTTT.

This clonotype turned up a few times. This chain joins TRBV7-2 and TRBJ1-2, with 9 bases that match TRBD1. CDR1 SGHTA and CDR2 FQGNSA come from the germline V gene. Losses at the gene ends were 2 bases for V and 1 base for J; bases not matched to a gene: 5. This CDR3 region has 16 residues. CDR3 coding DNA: TGTGCCAGCAGCTTAAAGTTGGGACAGGGTAACTATGGCTACACCTTC. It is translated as CASSLKLGQGNYGYTF.

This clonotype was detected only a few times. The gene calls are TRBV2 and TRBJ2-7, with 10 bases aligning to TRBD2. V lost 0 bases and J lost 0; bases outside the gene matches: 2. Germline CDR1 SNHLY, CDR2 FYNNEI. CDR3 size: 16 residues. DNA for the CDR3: TGTGCCAGCAGTGAAGCAGCTAGCGGGAGCTCCTACGAGCAGTACTTC. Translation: CASSEAASGSSYEQYF.

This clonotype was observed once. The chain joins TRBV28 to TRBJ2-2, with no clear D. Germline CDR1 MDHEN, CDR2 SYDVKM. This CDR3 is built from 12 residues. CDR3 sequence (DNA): TGTGCTTTAAGCCAGAACACCGGGGAGCTGTTTTTT. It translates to CALSQNTGELFF.

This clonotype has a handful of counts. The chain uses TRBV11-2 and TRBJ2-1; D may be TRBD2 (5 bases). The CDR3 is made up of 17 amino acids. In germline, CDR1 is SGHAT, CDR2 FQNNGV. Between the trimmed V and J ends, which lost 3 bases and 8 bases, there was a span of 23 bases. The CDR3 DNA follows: TGTGCCAGCAGCTTGAACATTCCCTCCGGGGTCCTAGATGAGCAGTTCTTC. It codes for CASSLNIPSGVLDEQFF.

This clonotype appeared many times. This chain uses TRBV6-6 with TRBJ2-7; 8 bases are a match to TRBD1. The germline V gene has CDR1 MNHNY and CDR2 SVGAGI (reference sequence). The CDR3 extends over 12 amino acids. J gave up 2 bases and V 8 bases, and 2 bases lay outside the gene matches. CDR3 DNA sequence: TGTGCCAGCGGGACAGGTCCCTACGAGCAGTACTTC. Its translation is CASGTGPYEQYF.

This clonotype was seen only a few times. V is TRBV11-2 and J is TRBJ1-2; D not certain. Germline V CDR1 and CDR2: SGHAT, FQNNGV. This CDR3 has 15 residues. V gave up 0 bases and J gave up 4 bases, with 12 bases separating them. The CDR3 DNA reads TGTGCCAGCAGCTTAGACGAGTACGGATTCTATGGCTACACCTTC. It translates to CASSLDEYGFYGYTF.

The CDR3 DNA sequence: TGCAGCGTTGGGACAGGGAGGGAGACTGAAGCTTTCTTT. Translated, it gives CSVGTGRETEAFF. The chain employs TRBV29-1 and TRBJ1-1, with TRBD1 matching 8 bases. CDR1 and CDR2 from the germline V gene are SQVTM and ANQGSEA. V lost 4 bases and J lost 5; bases outside the gene matches: 6. The CDR3 spans 13 residues. The full variable domain, rest sourced from reference TRBV29-1 and TRBJ1-1, is SAVISQKPSRDICQRGTSLTIQCQVDSQVTMMFWYRQQPGQSLTLIATANQGSEATYESGFVIDKFPISRPNLTFSTLTVSNMSPEDSSIYLCSVGTGRETEAFFGQGTRLTVV.

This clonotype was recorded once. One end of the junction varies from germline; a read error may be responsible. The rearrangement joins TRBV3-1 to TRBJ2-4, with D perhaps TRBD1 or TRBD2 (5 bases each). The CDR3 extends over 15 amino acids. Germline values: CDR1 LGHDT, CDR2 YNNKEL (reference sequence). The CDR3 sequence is CAGSPRTGNLGEQYF. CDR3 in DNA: TGTGCCGGCAGCCCCCGGACGGGGAACTTGGGGGAGCAGTACTTC.

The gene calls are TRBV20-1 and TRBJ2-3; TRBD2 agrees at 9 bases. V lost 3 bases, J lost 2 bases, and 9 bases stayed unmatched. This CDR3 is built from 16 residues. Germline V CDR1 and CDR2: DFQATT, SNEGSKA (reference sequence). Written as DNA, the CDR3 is TGCAGTGCTAGGAGTACTAGCGGGCCCACCACAGATACGCAGTATTTT. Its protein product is CSARSTSGPTTDTQYF.

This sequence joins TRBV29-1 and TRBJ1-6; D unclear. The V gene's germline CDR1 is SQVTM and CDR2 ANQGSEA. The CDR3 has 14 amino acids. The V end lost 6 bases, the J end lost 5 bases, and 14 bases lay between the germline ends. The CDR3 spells CSVRVGPDNSPLHF. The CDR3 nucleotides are TGCAGCGTCCGGGTAGGGCCGGATAATTCACCCCTCCACTTT.

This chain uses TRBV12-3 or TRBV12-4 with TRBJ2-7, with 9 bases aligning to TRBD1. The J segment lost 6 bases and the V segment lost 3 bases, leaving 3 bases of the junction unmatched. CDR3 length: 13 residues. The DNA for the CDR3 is TGTGCCAGCAGTTTGGGACAGGGTACCGAGCAGTACTTC. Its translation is CASSLGQGTEQYF.

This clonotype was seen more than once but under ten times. The CDR3 here is CSARSPWAVPSYEQYF. The CDR3 region has the DNA TGCAGTGCTAGGAGCCCTTGGGCGGTACCTTCCTACGAGCAGTACTTC. The gene calls are TRBV20-1 and TRBJ2-7; D ambiguous. The germline CDR1 and CDR2 sequences are DFQATT and SNEGSKA (reference sequence). With 3 bases removed from V and 1 base from J, the gap between germline ends came to 19 bases. The CDR3 is made up of 16 amino acids.

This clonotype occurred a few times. This CDR3 reads CAWSVRLAGLEQFF. CDR3 nucleotides: TGTGCCTGGAGTGTAAGGCTAGCGGGACTAGAGCAGTTCTTC. The rearrangement uses TRBV30 and TRBJ2-1; 9 nucleotides line up with TRBD2. This CDR3 region has 14 residues. Germline CDR1 reads GTSNPN; CDR2 reads SVGIG (reference sequence). Losses at the gene ends were 0 bases for V and 10 bases for J; bases not matched to a gene: 7.

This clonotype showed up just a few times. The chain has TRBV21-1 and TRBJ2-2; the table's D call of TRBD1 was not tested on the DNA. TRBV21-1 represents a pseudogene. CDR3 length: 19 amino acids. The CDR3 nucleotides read TGTGCCAGCAGCCCAAGTCCTTTGGTCCCTCGGGGAAACACCGGGGAGCTGTTTTTT. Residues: CASSPSPLVPRGNTGELFF.

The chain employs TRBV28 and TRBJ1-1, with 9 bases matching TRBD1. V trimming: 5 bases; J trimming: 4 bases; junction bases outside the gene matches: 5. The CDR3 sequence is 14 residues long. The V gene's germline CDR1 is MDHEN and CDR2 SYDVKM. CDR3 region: CASSPQGASTEAFF. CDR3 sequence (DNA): TGTGCCAGCAGTCCACAGGGGGCGAGCACTGAAGCTTTCTTT.

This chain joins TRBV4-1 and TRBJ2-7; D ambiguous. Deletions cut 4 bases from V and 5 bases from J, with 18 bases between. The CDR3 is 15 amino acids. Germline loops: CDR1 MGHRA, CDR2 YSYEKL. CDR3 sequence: CASSPFEVLYHEQYF. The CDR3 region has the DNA TGCGCCAGCAGCCCTTTCGAGGTGTTGTACCACGAGCAGTACTTC.

The CDR3 nucleotides read TGTGCCAGCAGCCCGAACGAACAGGTGCTCTACAATGAGCAGTTCTTC. This encodes CASSPNEQVLYNEQFF. V is TRBV14 and J is TRBJ2-1, with D possibly being TRBD1 (5 bases). The CDR3 sequence is 16 residues long. Germline V gene data show CDR1 as SGHDN and CDR2 as FVKESK. V shed 4 bases and J shed 3 bases, with 16 bases lying between them.

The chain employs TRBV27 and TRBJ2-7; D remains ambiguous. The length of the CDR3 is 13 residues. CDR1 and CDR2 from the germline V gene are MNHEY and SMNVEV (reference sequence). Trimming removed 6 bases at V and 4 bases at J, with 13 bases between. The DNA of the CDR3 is TGTGCCAGCAGCTTCGGGTCGCTTTACGAGCAGTACTTC. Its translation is CASSFGSLYEQYF.

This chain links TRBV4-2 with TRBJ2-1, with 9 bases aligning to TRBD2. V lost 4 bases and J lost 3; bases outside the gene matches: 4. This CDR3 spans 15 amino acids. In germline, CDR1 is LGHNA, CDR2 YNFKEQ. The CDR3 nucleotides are TGTGCCAGCAGCCCGCGGGGGGGCCACTACAATGAGCAGTTCTTC. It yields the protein CASSPRGGHYNEQFF.

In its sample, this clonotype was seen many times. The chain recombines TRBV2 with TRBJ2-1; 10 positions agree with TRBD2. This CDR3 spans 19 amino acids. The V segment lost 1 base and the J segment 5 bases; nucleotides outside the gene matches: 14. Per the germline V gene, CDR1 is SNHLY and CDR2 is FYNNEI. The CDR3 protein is CASSEVFASGRFIHNEQFF. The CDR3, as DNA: TGTGCCAGCAGTGAAGTTTTCGCTAGCGGGAGATTTATCCACAATGAGCAGTTCTTC.

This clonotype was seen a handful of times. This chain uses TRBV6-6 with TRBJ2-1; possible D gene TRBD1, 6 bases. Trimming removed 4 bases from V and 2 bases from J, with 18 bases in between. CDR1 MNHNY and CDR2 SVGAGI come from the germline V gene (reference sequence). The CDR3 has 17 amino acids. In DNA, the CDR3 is TGTGCCAGCAGTTCCAACTTAGTAGGGGACACCTACAATGAGCAGTTCTTC. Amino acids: CASSSNLVGDTYNEQFF.

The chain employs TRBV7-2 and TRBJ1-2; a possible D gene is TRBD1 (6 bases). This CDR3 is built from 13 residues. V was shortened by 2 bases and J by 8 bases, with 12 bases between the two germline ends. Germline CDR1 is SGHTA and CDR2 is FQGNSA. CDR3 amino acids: CASSLSGGQGYTF. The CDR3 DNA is TGTGCCAGCAGCTTATCCGGGGGCCAAGGCTACACCTTC.

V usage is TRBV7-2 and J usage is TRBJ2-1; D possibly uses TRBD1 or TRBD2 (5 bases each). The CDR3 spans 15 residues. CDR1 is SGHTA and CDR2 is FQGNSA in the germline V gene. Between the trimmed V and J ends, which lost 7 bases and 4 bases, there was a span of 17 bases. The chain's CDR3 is CASNPRDAPYNEQFF. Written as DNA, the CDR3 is TGTGCCAGCAACCCCCGGGACGCTCCTTACAATGAGCAGTTCTTC.

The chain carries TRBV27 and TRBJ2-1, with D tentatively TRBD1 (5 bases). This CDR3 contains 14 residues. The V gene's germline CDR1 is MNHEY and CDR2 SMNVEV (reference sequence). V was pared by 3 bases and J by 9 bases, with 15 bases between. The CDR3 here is CASSFSSYDSEQFF. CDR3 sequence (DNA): TGTGCCAGCAGTTTCAGTTCGTATGACAGTGAGCAGTTCTTC.